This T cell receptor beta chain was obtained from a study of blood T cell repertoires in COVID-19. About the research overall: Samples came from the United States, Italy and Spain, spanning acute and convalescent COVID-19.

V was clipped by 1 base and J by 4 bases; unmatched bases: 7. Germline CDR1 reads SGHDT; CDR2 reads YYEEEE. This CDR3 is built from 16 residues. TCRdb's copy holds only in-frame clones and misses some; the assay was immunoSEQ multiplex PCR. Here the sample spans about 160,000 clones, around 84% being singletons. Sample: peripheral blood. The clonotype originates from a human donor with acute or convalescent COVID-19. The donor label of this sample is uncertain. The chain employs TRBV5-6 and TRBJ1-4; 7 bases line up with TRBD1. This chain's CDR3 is CASSLRTGQFNEKLFF. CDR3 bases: TGTGCCAGCAGCTTGCGGACGGGACAGTTTAATGAAAAACTGTTTTTT.